The clone carrying this T cell receptor (beta chain) was picked up many times. The target antigen is unknown. About 550 ng RNA was reverse transcribed with alpha and beta constant-region primers. Separate chain-specific third strand synthesis with multiplexing indices produced the alpha and beta libraries. A 5' RACE adapter with a random hexamer and the SP2 primer site was joined to cDNA. Priming off the SP2 site generated the second strand. TCRdb called the 5' RACE reads again in MiXCR, with one record for every CDR3 protein. The repertoire holds roughly 7,700 distinct CDR3 sequences, roughly 6.1% seen once, with 22% in the top ten. The V end was cut by 2 bases, the J end by 7 bases, with 3 bases between. CDR1 is LNHDA, CDR2 SQIVND, per germline (reference sequence). The CDR3 totals 11 residues. This sample was taken from a study of HIV-infected patients and healthy controls. Whole blood was used without fractionation, so all unsorted peripheral T cells were included.

The study, taken as a whole, reports: Healthy controls carried many MAIT alpha-chain CDR3s, while HIV+ repertoires had few. Healthy control repertoires had roughly threefold more distinct CDR3s than untreated HIV+ repertoires, and higher Shannon diversity.

The TCR comes from an adult with HIV infection. The genes are TRBV19 and TRBJ2-1; D uncertain. The sample was blood, taken before antiretroviral therapy. CDR3 in amino acids: CASSIPNEQFF. The CDR3 region has the DNA TGTGCCAGTAGTATACCAAATGAGCAGTTCTTC.